This T cell receptor beta chain was sequenced for a study of cytomegalovirus exposure and HLA in healthy donors. V was shortened by 7 bases and J by 8 bases, with 15 bases between the two germline ends. The germline CDR1 and CDR2 sequences are SQVTM and ANQGSEA. CDR3 length: 13 residues. This clone occurred once. What it binds is not known. It was with 60 Vbeta and 13 Jbeta primers that the PCR ran. Libraries were prepared by immunoSEQ multiplex PCR; TCRdb keeps only in-frame clonotypes and omits some of them. The sample includes about 130,000 clones, 74% of them seen just once. Study-wide findings and caveats: Follow-up analysis seemed to connect common viral pathogens with several of the most significant clusters identified. Productive rates of about 87% or about 30% were seen for most TCR beta V segments in an earlier analysis.

This sequence was found in a woman aged 45 to 65 in good health and CMV-seropositive. Input material: PBMCs. The V gene is TRBV29-1, the J gene TRBJ1-6; D is uncertain. In nucleotides, the CDR3 is TGCAGCGCCCCACGGGTCGTCGATTCACCCCTCCACTTT. Translation: CSAPRVVDSPLHF.